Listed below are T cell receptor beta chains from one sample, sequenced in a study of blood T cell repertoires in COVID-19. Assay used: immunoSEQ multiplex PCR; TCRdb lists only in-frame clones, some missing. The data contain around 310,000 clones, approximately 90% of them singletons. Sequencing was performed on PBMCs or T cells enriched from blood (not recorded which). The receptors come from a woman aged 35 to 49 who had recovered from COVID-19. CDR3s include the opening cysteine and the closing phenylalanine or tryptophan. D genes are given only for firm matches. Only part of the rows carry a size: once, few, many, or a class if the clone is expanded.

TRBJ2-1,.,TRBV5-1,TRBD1,TGCGCCAGCAGCCCAACCGGGACAGGGACAAATGAGCAGTTCTTC,CASSPTGTGTNEQFF
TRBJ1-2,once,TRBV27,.,TGTGCCAGCAGTTCAGGGGTTTCAGGGCGGAGCTATGGCTACACCTTC,CASSSGVSGRSYGYTF
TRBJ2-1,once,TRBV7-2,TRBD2,TGTGCCAGCAGCTTTGGGACTAGCGGGAGGGGGGGCTTCTTC,CASSFGTSGRGGFF
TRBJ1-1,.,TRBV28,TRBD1,TGTGCCAGCAGTGCAGGACAGGGATGGCCGACTGAAGCTTTCTTT,CASSAGQGWPTEAFF
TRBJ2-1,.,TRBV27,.,TGTGCCAGCAGTTACTCCGCTATCGGAGACTACAATGAGCAGTTCTTC,CASSYSAIGDYNEQFF
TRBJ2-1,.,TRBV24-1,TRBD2,TGTGCCACCAGTGATTTAAGGGCTAGCGGTATGTACAATGAGCAGTTCTTC,CATSDLRASGMYNEQFF
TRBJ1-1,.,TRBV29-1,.,TGCAGCGGTGGTCGCCAGGGAGGGACTGAAGCTTTCTTT,CSGGRQGGTEAFF
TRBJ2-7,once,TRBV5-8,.,TGTGCCAGCTCTCCAGAACCTTCCTCCTCCTACGAGCAGTACTTC,CASSPEPSSSYEQYF
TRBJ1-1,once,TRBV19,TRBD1,TGTGCCAGTAGTCCACACCGGGACAGGGGCCGGTTCCGGCGGAACACTGAAGCTTTCTTT,CASSPHRDRGRFRRNTEAFF
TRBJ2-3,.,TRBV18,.,TGTGCCAGTTCCGGACTGAACACAGATACGCAGTATTTT,CASSGLNTDTQYF
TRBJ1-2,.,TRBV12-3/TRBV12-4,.,TGTGCCAGCAGTCTGAGCTATGGCTACACCTTC,CASSLSYGYTF
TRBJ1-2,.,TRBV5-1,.,TGCGCCAGCAGCTTGGACAGCTTCTATGGCTACACCTTC,CASSLDSFYGYTF
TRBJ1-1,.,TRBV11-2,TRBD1,TGTGCCAGCAGGGGGACAGAGAACACTGAAGCTTTCTTT,CASRGTENTEAFF
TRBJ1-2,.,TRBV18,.,TGTGCCAGCTCACGTGTTCGGGATTTAAACTATGGCTACACCTTC,CASSRVRDLNYGYTF
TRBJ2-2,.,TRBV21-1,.,TGTGCCAGCAGCAAATCTCCACTAGCGGGAGCGCTGACCGGGGAGCTGTTTTTT,CASSKSPLAGALTGELFF
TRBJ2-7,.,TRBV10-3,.,TGTGCCATCAGTGAGTCGAGACTGTACGAGCAGTACTTC,CAISESRLYEQYF
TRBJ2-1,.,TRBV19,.,TGTGCCAGTAGTACGTCGCTAGATGTTGAGCAGTTCTTC,CASSTSLDVEQFF
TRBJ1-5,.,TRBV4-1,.,TGCGCCAGCAGCCAAGATAGAGTTGGTCAGCCCCAGCATTTT,CASSQDRVGQPQHF
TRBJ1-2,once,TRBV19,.,TGTGCCAGTAGTATGAGAAGCGGCTACACCTTC,CASSMRSGYTF
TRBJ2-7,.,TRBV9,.,TGTGCCAGCAGTGAGAGGCTAGCCTCCTACGAGCAGTACTTC,CASSERLASYEQYF
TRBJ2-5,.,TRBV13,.,TGTGCCAGCAGCTCCAACAGAGTTCAAGAGACCCAGTACTTC,CASSSNRVQETQYF
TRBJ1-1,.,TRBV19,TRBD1,TGTGCCAGTAGCCCAGGGACAGGGATTGAAGCTTTCTTT,CASSPGTGIEAFF
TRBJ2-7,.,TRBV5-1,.,TGCGCCAGCAGCTTGGAAGTTGGGGACTGGTTATACGAGCAGTACTTC,CASSLEVGDWLYEQYF
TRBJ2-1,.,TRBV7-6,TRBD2,TGTGCCAGCAGCTTAGCATGGGAGGTGGGACTAGCGGGGAGAAGCTCCTACAATGAGCAGTTCTTC,CASSLAWEVGLAGRSSYNEQFF
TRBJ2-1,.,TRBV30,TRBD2,TGTGCCTGGAGTCCCCTAGCGGGAGGGAGAAATGAGCAGTTCTTC,CAWSPLAGGRNEQFF
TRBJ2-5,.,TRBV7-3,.,TGTGCCAGCAGCTTAAGAGGAGAGACCCAGTACTTC,CASSLRGETQYF
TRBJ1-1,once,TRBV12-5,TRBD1,TGTGCTAGCGGGACAGGGGGCTGGGACACTGAAGCTTTCTTT,CASGTGGWDTEAFF
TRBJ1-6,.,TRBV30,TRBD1,TGTGCCTGGAAGGTCGGGACAGGGTCAGGTTTAGGTTCACCCCTCCACTTT,CAWKVGTGSGLGSPLHF